A single sample is the source of the 32 T cell receptor beta chains below, sequenced in a study of shared clonotypes between healthy human individuals. Profiling relied on immunoSEQ multiplex PCR, and the TCRdb table lists in-frame clones only, not all of them. Altogether about 2.1 million clones are present, around 95% being singletons, with the ten largest covering roughly 1.7%. Naive CD8 isolation took CD45RO-negative cells positively selected for CCR7 and excluded terminally differentiated effector memory CD45RA+ cells. The sequenced sample was naive CD8+ T cells from PBMCs. The source of these receptors is a man between 18 and 29 years old in good health. Some clones in this sample may be carry-over from other donors' samples.

The chain employs TRBV30 and TRBJ2-7; a weak D match, TRBD2 (6 bases). The CDR3 spans 13 residues. Germline CDR1 reads GTSNPN; CDR2 reads SVGIG (reference sequence). V lost 4 bases to trimming and J lost 2 bases, with 12 bases between them. The CDR3 region has the DNA TGTGCCTGGACCCCCCGGGAGACCTACGAGCAGTACTTC. It translates to CAWTPRETYEQYF.

This sequence joins TRBV4-2 and TRBJ1-1; 7 bases map to TRBD1. There are 16 residues in the CDR3. Germline V lookup: CDR1 LGHNA, CDR2 YNFKEQ. With 0 bases clipped from V and 6 bases from J, the junction kept 10 bases outside the gene matches. CDR3 sequence reads: CASSQEGGGQVAEAFF. The CDR3 coding sequence is TGTGCCAGCAGCCAAGAGGGGGGCGGACAGGTGGCTGAAGCTTTCTTT.

The chain combines TRBV11-1 with TRBJ2-7; possibly TRBD2 for D (5 bases). Germline assignment: CDR1 SGHAT and CDR2 FQDESV (reference sequence). The ends were cut back, 2 bases at V and 2 bases at J, with 10 bases in the middle. CDR3 size: 14 residues. The CDR3 nucleotides are TGTGCCAGCAGCTTACGAGTAGCGCCCTACGAGCAGTACTTC. This gives the protein CASSLRVAPYEQYF.

The V and J genes are TRBV25-1 and TRBJ2-1, with D tentatively TRBD1 or TRBD2 (6 bases each). Germline V gene data show CDR1 as MGHDK and CDR2 as SYGVNS. Between the trimmed V and J ends, which lost 1 base and 6 bases, there was a span of 13 bases. The CDR3 runs to 15 residues. CDR3 sequence reads: CASSEWGAGGNEQFF. CDR3 nucleotides: TGTGCCAGCAGTGAATGGGGGGCGGGCGGCAATGAGCAGTTCTTC.

This rearrangement joins TRBV13 to TRBJ2-7, with TRBD1 matching over 11 bases. This CDR3 is 16 amino acids long. V dropped 5 bases and J dropped 4; count of bases not matched to a gene: 10. Per the germline V gene, CDR1 is PRHDT and CDR2 is FYEKMQ (reference sequence). In DNA form, the CDR3 reads TGTGCCAGCAGCACCCTTCGGGACAGGGGGAGGTACGAGCAGTACTTC. Its protein product is CASSTLRDRGRYEQYF.

This clone was found once. V gene TRBV7-9 combines with J gene TRBJ2-1; a weak D match, TRBD2 (5 bases). Trimming left V 5 bases short and J 6 bases short, with 17 bases between. The germline gives CDR1 SEHNR, CDR2 FQNEAQ (reference sequence). The CDR3 runs to 15 residues. The CDR3 region is CASSPPTGETNEQFF. CDR3 coding DNA: TGTGCCAGCAGCCCACCTACCGGGGAGACCAATGAGCAGTTCTTC.

In its sample, this clone was seen once. V is TRBV7-9 and J is TRBJ2-7; 10 positions agree with TRBD2. The CDR3 loop spans 16 amino acids. Trimming took 6 bases from V and 3 from J; bases not matched to a gene: 11. Per the germline V gene, CDR1 is SEHNR and CDR2 is FQNEAQ (reference sequence). The CDR3 coding sequence is TGTGCCAGCAGTCGAACCCCCGCTAGCGGGAGCTACGAGCAGTACTTC. Amino acid sequence: CASSRTPASGSYEQYF.

The genes are TRBV19 and TRBJ2-5, with a possible D match to TRBD1 (5 bases). The V end was cut by 3 bases, the J end by 1 base, with 9 bases between. From germline, CDR1 is LNHDA and CDR2 SQIVND (reference sequence). The CDR3 covers 14 residues. CDR3 protein: CASSIRQTQETQYF. CDR3 sequence (DNA): TGTGCCAGTAGTATCCGACAGACCCAAGAGACCCAGTACTTC.

The chain is built from TRBV5-4 and TRBJ1-1; D call uncertain. The CDR3 consists of 17 residues. Germline CDR1 is SGHNT and CDR2 is YYREEE (reference sequence). The V end was cut by 7 bases, the J end by 0 bases, with 22 bases between. CDR3 in amino acids: CASGNIGLRNMNTEAFF. In DNA form, the CDR3 reads TGTGCCAGCGGGAACATTGGGCTACGAAACATGAACACTGAAGCTTTCTTT.

This clone was recorded only once. The J gene is TRBJ2-1, the V gene TRBV4-2, with 7 bases lining up with TRBD2. V gave up 0 bases and J gave up 2 bases; unmatched junction bases: 10. The CDR3 loop spans 18 amino acids. CDR1 and CDR2 from the germline V gene are LGHNA and YNFKEQ. For the CDR3, the DNA is TGTGCCAGCAGCCAAGAGGTCTGGGAGCGGGAAGCCTACAATGAGCAGTTCTTC. Encoded protein: CASSQEVWEREAYNEQFF.

The rearrangement joins TRBV27 to TRBJ1-2, with D perhaps matching TRBD1 (5 bases). V lost 5 bases, J lost 4 bases, and 14 bases lay in between. Germline V gives CDR1 MNHEY, CDR2 SMNVEV (reference sequence). The CDR3 runs to 14 residues. CDR3 DNA sequence: TGTGCCAGCAGTCCATCCAGGGACCCCTATGGCTACACCTTC. It yields the protein CASSPSRDPYGYTF.

V usage is TRBV11-2 and J usage is TRBJ2-5; unclear D gene. Trimming removed 7 bases at V and 4 bases at J, with 16 bases between. Germline-derived CDR1 and CDR2 are SGHAT and FQNNGV. The CDR3 is made up of 14 amino acids. The CDR3 nucleotides are TGTGCCAGCAAGGAAGGCTCACCGGTAGAGACCCAGTACTTC. This codes for CASKEGSPVETQYF.

V and J are TRBV5-6 and TRBJ2-1; D is possibly TRBD1 (6 bases). CDR3 size: 15 residues. V lost 0 bases to trimming and J lost 8 bases, with 15 bases between them. CDR1 and CDR2 from the germline V gene are SGHDT and YYEEEE. The DNA for the CDR3 is TGTGCCAGCAGCTTGGACAGGGAAGGCCCTCATGAGCAGTTCTTC. This gives the protein CASSLDREGPHEQFF. Drawing the rest from reference TRBV5-6 and TRBJ2-1, the complete variable domain is DAGVTQSPTHLIKTRGQQVTLRCSPKSGHDTVSWYQQALGQGPQFIFQYYEEEERQRGNFPDRFSGHQFPNYSSELNVNALLLGDSALYLCASSLDREGPHEQFFGPGTRLTVL.

V and J are TRBV2 and TRBJ2-1, with 8 bases aligning to TRBD2. This CDR3 is built from 16 residues. Germline CDR1 reads SNHLY; CDR2 reads FYNNEI. The V gene end was trimmed by 1 base and the J gene end by 7 bases; junction bases not matched to a gene: 9. CDR3 residues: CASSEDERETWNEQFF. CDR3 coding DNA: TGTGCCAGCAGTGAAGATGAGCGGGAGACTTGGAATGAGCAGTTCTTC. Full variable domain (outside the CDR3, taken from reference TRBV2 and TRBJ2-1): EPEVTQTPSHQVTQMGQEVILRCVPISNHLYFYWYRQILGQKVEFLVSFYNNEISEKSEIFDDQFSVERPDGSNFTLKIRSTKLEDSAMYFCASSEDERETWNEQFFGPGTRLTVL.

A remark on this clone: The sample has other DNA sequences that encode this CDR3 too. V usage is TRBV13 and J usage is TRBJ2-7, with 12 bases aligning to TRBD2. CDR1 PRHDT and CDR2 FYEKMQ come from the germline V gene (reference sequence). The CDR3 consists of 15 residues. J was trimmed by 1 base and V by 5 bases; bases with no gene match: 3. CDR3 nucleotide sequence: TGTGCCAGCAGCCCGGGACTAGCGGGTTCCTACGAGCAGTACTTC. Protein: CASSPGLAGSYEQYF.

The V gene is TRBV7-6, the J gene TRBJ1-1; D gene ambiguous. The CDR3 runs 14 residues. CDR1 SGHVS and CDR2 FNYEAQ come from the germline V gene. The V end lost 1 base, the J end lost 0 bases, and 6 bases lay between the germline ends. The CDR3 nucleotides read TGTGCCAGCAGCTTAGATCGGTTGAACACTGAAGCTTTCTTT. Translated, it gives CASSLDRLNTEAFF.

The rearrangement joins TRBV4-3 to TRBJ2-5, with TRBD1 as a possible D gene (6 bases). V was clipped by 0 bases and J by 1 base, with 9 bases between them. Germline assignment: CDR1 LGHNA and CDR2 YSLEER. CDR3 length: 15 residues. The chain's CDR3 is CASSQDEGVQETQYF. The DNA of the CDR3 is TGCGCCAGCAGCCAAGATGAGGGGGTCCAAGAGACCCAGTACTTC.

The chain links TRBV9 to TRBJ2-1; TRBD2 matches at 10 bases. CDR1 and CDR2 (germline): SGDLS, YYNGEE. The CDR3 consists of 16 residues. With 4 bases clipped from V and 5 bases from J, the junction kept 9 bases outside the gene matches. In DNA form, the CDR3 reads TGTGCCAGCAGCCAAAGCGGGAGGGCCGTTAACAATGAGCAGTTCTTC. It yields the protein CASSQSGRAVNNEQFF.

This chain uses TRBV19 with TRBJ2-6, with unresolved D. V shed 5 bases and J shed 0 bases, with 8 bases lying between them. CDR3 length equals 15 residues. Germline V gives CDR1 LNHDA, CDR2 SQIVND (reference sequence). Here the CDR3 reads CASSPSNSGANVLTF. CDR3 in DNA: TGTGCCAGTAGTCCATCAAACTCTGGGGCCAACGTCCTGACTTTC.

The chain recombines TRBV7-6 with TRBJ2-3, with TRBD2 as a possible D gene (5 bases). Germline assignment: CDR1 SGHVS and CDR2 FNYEAQ. The length of the CDR3 is 15 residues. Deletions cut 5 bases from V and 1 base from J, with 13 bases between. The CDR3, as DNA: TGTGCCAGCAGCCAGCGGTCCGACGGCACAGATACGCAGTATTTT. Its protein product is CASSQRSDGTDTQYF. Supplemented by reference TRBV7-6 and TRBJ2-3, the full variable domain reads GAGVSQSPRYKVTKRGQDVALRCDPISGHVSLYWYRQALGQGPEFLTYFNYEAQQDKSGLPNDRFSAERPEGSISTLTIQRTEQRDSAMYRCASSQRSDGTDTQYFGPGTRLTVL.

The CDR3 DNA reads TGTGCCAGTAGTCCTTGGACTAGCGGCACAGATACGCAGTATTTT. It is translated as CASSPWTSGTDTQYF. The V and J genes are TRBV19 and TRBJ2-3; 9 positions agree with TRBD2. The CDR3 has 15 amino acids. V was pared by 5 bases and J by 1 base, with 4 bases of the junction left unmatched. Germline V gene data show CDR1 as LNHDA and CDR2 as SQIVND (reference sequence).

The chain employs TRBV27 and TRBJ2-1; D perhaps matches TRBD2 (6 bases). This CDR3 region has 16 residues. Deletions cut 4 bases from V and 8 bases from J, with 21 bases between. In germline, CDR1 is MNHEY, CDR2 SMNVEV (reference sequence). The DNA of the CDR3 is TGTGCCAGCAGTTGGGGCCTAGGGAGGACCCACCATGAGCAGTTCTTC. Protein product: CASSWGLGRTHHEQFF.

The chain links TRBV13 to TRBJ2-1, with 14 bases lining up with TRBD2. This CDR3 is 16 amino acids long. CDR1 and CDR2 from the germline V gene are PRHDT and FYEKMQ (reference sequence). The ends lost 2 bases at V and 8 bases at J; junction bases unmatched: 5. The CDR3 region is CASSLSGTSGRDEQFF. CDR3 DNA: TGTGCCAGCAGCTTAAGTGGGACTAGCGGGAGAGATGAGCAGTTCTTC.

The rearrangement links TRBV6-5 to TRBJ2-7; either TRBD1 or TRBD2 may fit D (5 bases each). V was clipped by 0 bases and J by 6 bases, with 18 bases between them. The CDR3 has 16 amino acids. Germline CDR1 reads MNHEY; CDR2 reads SVGAGI. The DNA of the CDR3 is TGTGCCAGCAGTTACTCGATGGGGGTCTCTAGTCGCGAGCAGTACTTC. This translates into CASSYSMGVSSREQYF.

This rearrangement joins TRBV27 to TRBJ2-5; 7 nucleotides match TRBD2. The CDR3 has 14 residues. Trimming cost V 6 bases and J 5 bases; bases outside gene matches: 9. Germline CDR1 and CDR2: MNHEY and SMNVEV (reference sequence). The CDR3 here is CASRGEGQRETQYF. The CDR3 DNA follows: TGTGCCAGCAGGGGGGAGGGCCAGAGGGAGACCCAGTACTTC.

The gene calls are TRBV27 and TRBJ2-7, with D possibly matching TRBD2 (5 bases). V lost 3 bases and J lost 2, with 14 bases in between. There are 15 residues in the CDR3. The germline V gene has CDR1 MNHEY and CDR2 SMNVEV (reference sequence). The CDR3 sequence is CASSLVAEAPYEQYF. The CDR3 nucleotides are TGTGCCAGCAGTTTGGTTGCGGAGGCCCCCTACGAGCAGTACTTC.

V and J are TRBV4-1 and TRBJ2-2; a possible D gene is TRBD1 (6 bases). Germline V gene sequence: CDR1 MGHRA, CDR2 YSYEKL. V was shortened by 0 bases and J by 8 bases, with 10 bases between the two germline ends. The CDR3 sequence is 14 residues long. The CDR3 protein is CASSQDVGTGELFF. Written as DNA, the CDR3 is TGCGCCAGCAGCCAAGATGTTGGGACAGGGGAGCTGTTTTTT.

The V gene is TRBV19, the J gene TRBJ1-5; 12 bases map to TRBD1. Per the germline V gene, CDR1 is LNHDA and CDR2 is SQIVND (reference sequence). The J segment lost 5 bases and the V segment lost 7 bases, leaving 15 bases of the junction unmatched. The CDR3 sequence is 18 residues long. CDR3 in amino acids: CASIDLRDRGLSDQPQHF. The CDR3, as DNA: TGTGCCAGTATCGATCTCCGGGACAGGGGGCTGTCCGATCAGCCCCAGCATTTT.

The chain links TRBV30 to TRBJ1-5, with 10 bases fitting TRBD1. The CDR3 extends over 18 amino acids. Losses at the gene ends were 1 base for V and 3 bases for J; bases not matched to a gene: 12. In germline, CDR1 is GTSNPN, CDR2 SVGIG (reference sequence). The CDR3 DNA is TGTGCCTGGAGTGGCAAAATTGACAGGGGGCTCCCCAATCAGCCCCAGCATTTT. Amino acid sequence: CAWSGKIDRGLPNQPQHF.

The V and J genes are TRBV7-9 and TRBJ2-5; a weak D match, TRBD2 (5 bases). CDR1 and CDR2 (germline): SEHNR, FQNEAQ (reference sequence). This CDR3 comprises 16 residues. Trimming cost V 5 bases and J 0 bases, with 16 bases left between them. For the CDR3, the DNA is TGTGCCAGCAGCCCGAACCGTCGGGGATACCAAGAGACCCAGTACTTC. This sequence encodes CASSPNRRGYQETQYF.

This chain joins TRBV19 and TRBJ2-1, with 11 bases matching TRBD1. Germline V gene data show CDR1 as LNHDA and CDR2 as SQIVND (reference sequence). The V gene end was trimmed by 5 bases and the J gene end by 6 bases; junction bases not matched to a gene: 3. The CDR3 covers 14 residues. DNA of the CDR3: TGTGCCAGTAGTGGGGACAGGGGGTTCAATGAGCAGTTCTTC. This translates into CASSGDRGFNEQFF.

The chain carries TRBV7-9 and TRBJ1-1; D gene unclear. The CDR3 contains 14 residues. V dropped 5 bases and J dropped 1 base, with 11 bases sitting between them. The germline gives CDR1 SEHNR, CDR2 FQNEAQ (reference sequence). CDR3 residues: CASSPQSGNTEAFF. CDR3 nucleotides: TGTGCCAGCAGCCCCCAATCAGGGAACACTGAAGCTTTCTTT.